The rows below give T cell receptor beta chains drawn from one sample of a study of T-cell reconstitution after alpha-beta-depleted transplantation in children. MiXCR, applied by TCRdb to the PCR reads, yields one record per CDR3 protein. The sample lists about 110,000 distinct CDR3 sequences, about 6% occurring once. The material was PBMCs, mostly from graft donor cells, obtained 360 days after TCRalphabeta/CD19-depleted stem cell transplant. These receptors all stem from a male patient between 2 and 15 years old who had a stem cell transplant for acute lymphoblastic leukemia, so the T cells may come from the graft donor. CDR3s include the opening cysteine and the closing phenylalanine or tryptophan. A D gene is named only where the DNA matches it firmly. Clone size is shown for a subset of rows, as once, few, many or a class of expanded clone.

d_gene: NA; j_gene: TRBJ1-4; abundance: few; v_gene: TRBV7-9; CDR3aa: CASSPPGSREKLFF; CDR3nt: TGTGCCAGCAGCCCCCCAGGGTCCCGTGAAAAACTGTTTTTT
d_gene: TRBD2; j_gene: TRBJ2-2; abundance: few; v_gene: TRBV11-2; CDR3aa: CASSLDKWRERTGELFF; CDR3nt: TGTGCCAGCAGCTTAGATAAATGGCGGGAGCGGACCGGGGAGCTGTTTTTT
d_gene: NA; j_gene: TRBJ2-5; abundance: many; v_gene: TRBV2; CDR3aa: CATLLVKETQYF; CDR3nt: TGTGCCACCCTACTAGTAAAGGAGACCCAGTACTTC
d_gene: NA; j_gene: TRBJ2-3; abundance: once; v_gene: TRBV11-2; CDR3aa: CASSPGPGRLAPTDTQYF; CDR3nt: TGTGCCAGCAGCCCCGGCCCGGGGCGTCTAGCCCCCACAGATACGCAGTATTTT
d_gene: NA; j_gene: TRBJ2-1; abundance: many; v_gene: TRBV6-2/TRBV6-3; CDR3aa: CASSYLSVGYNEQFF; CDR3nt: TGTGCCAGCAGTTACCTTTCTGTGGGGTACAATGAGCAGTTCTTC
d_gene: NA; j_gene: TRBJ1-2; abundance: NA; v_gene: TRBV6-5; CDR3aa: CASSYYPHRAATFNYGYTF; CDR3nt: TGTGCCAGCAGTTATTACCCCCACCGGGCAGCCACCTTTAACTATGGCTACACCTTC
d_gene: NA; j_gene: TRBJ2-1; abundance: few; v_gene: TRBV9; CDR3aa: CASSVVLRADANEQFF; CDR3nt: TGTGCCAGCAGCGTAGTATTGCGGGCAGATGCCAATGAGCAGTTCTTC
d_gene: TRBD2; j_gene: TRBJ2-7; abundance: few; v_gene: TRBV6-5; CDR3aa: CASSSRLAGYYEQYF; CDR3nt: TGTGCCAGCAGTTCGCGACTAGCGGGTTACTACGAGCAGTACTTC
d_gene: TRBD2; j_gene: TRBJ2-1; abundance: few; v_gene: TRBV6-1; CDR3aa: CASSLLGRGHNEQFF; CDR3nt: TGTGCCAGCAGCCTATTGGGGAGGGGACACAATGAGCAGTTCTTC
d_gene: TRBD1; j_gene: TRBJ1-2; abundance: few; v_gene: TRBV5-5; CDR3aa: CASSFPDRVYGYTF; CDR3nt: TGTGCCAGCAGCTTCCCGGACAGGGTCTATGGCTACACCTTC
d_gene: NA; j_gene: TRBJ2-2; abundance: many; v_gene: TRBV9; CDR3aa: CASTRETRGHGELFF; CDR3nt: TGTGCCAGCACTCGGGAAACACGGGGCCACGGGGAGCTGTTTTTT
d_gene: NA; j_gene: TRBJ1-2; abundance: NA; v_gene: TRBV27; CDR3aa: CASSHGPGGYTF; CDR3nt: TGTGCCAGCAGTCACGGGCCGGGGGGCTACACCTTC
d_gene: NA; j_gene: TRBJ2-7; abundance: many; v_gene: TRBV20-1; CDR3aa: CSARERDGLYEQYF; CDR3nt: TGCAGTGCTAGAGAAAGGGACGGGTTGTACGAGCAGTACTTC
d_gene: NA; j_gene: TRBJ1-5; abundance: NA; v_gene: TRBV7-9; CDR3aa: CASSLGPRPQHF; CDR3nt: TGTGCCAGCAGCTTAGGGCCGAGGCCCCAGCATTTT
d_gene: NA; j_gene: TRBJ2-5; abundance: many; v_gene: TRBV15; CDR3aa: CATSRAVGPQETQYF; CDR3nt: TGTGCCACCAGCAGAGCTGTAGGGCCCCAAGAGACCCAGTACTTC
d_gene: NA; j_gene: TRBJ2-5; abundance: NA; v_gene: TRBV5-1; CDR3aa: CASSFPDRGSGTRIQETQYF; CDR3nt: TGCGCCAGCAGCTTCCCAGACAGGGGGTCCGGGACTAGGATCCAAGAGACCCAGTACTTC
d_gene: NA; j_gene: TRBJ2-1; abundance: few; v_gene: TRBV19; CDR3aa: CASTLGQFNNEQFF; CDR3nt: TGTGCCAGTACCCTAGGGCAATTCAACAATGAGCAGTTCTTC
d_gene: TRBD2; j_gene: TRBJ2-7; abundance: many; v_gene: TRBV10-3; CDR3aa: CAIQGGRVLYEQYF; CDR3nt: TGTGCCATCCAAGGCGGGAGGGTGCTCTACGAGCAGTACTTC
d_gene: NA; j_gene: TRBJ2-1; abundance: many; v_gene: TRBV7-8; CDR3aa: CASRPGGEQFF; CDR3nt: TGTGCCAGCCGACCCGGGGGTGAGCAGTTCTTC
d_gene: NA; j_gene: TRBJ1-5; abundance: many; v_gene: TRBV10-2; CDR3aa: CASGPGPQPQHF; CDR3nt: TGCGCCAGCGGGCCAGGGCCCCAGCCCCAGCATTTT
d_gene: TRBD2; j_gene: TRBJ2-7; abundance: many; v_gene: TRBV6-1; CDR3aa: CASSSYEAGDYEQYF; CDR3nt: TGTGCCAGCAGTAGCTACGAAGCGGGGGACTACGAGCAGTACTTC
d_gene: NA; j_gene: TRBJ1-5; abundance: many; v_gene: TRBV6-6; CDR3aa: CAGGVNQPQHF; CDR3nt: TGTGCAGGGGGGGTCAATCAGCCCCAGCATTTT
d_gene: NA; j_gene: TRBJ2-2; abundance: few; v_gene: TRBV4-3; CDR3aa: CASSPGGPGGTGELVF; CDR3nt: TGCGCCAGCAGCCCCGGGGGTCCCGGAGGGACCGGGGAGCTGGTTTTT
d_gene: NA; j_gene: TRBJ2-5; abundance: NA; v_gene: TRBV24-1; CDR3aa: CATSVSYQETQYF; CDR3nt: TGTGCCACCAGTGTCAGTTACCAAGAGACCCAGTACTTC
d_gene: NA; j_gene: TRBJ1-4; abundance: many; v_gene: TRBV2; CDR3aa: CASKDRRDEKLFF; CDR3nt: TGTGCCAGCAAAGACAGGAGAGATGAAAAACTGTTTTTT
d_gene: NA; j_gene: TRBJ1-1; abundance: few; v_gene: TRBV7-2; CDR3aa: CASSRKGGGGGNTEAFF; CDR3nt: TGTGCCAGCAGCCGAAAAGGTGGGGGCGGGGGGAACACTGAAGCTTTCTTT
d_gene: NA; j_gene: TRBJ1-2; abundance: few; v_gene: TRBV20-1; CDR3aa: CSALGNYGYTF; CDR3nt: TGCAGTGCCCTGGGCAACTATGGCTACACCTTC
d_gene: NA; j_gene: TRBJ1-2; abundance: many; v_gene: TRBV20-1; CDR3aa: CSAREGNYGYTF; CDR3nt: TGCAGTGCTAGAGAGGGCAACTATGGCTACACCTTC
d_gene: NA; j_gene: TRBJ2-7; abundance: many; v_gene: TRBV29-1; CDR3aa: CSVGGSEQYF; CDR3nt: TGCAGCGTTGGTGGGTCTGAGCAGTACTTC
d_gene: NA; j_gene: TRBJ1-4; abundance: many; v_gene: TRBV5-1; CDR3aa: CASSFGKLNEKLFF; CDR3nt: TGCGCCAGCAGCTTCGGTAAACTTAATGAAAAACTGTTTTTT
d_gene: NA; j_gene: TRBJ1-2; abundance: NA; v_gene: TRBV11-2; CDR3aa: CASSLASLGYTF; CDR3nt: TGTGCCAGCAGCTTAGCCAGCCTCGGCTACACCTTC
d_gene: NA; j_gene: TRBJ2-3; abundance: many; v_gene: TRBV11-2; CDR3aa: CASSLARSVLADTQYF; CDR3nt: TGTGCCAGCAGCTTAGCGCGGTCGGTTTTGGCAGATACGCAGTATTTT
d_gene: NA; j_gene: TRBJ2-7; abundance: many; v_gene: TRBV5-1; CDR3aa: CASRPGDASYEQYF; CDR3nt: TGCGCCAGCAGACCCGGGGACGCCTCCTACGAGCAGTACTTC
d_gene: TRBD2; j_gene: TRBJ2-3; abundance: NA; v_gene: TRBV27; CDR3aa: CASSWGEGARYTDTQYF; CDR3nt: TGTGCCAGCAGTTGGGGGGAGGGCGCACGCTACACAGATACGCAGTATTTT
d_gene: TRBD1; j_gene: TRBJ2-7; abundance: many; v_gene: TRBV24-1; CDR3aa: CATSAGDRAKTYEQYF; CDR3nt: TGTGCCACCAGTGCCGGGGACAGGGCGAAAACCTACGAGCAGTACTTC
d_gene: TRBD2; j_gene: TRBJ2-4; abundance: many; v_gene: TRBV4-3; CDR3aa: CASSPGTSSKNIQYF; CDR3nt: TGCGCCAGCAGCCCAGGGACTAGCTCCAAAAACATTCAGTACTTC
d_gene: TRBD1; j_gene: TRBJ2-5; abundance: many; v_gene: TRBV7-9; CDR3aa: CASSFSKTQGYQETQYF; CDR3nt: TGTGCCAGCAGCTTTAGTAAAACACAGGGGTACCAAGAGACCCAGTACTTC
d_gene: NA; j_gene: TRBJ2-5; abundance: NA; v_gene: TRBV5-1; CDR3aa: CASSLAFGGGETQYF; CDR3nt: TGCGCCAGCAGCTTGGCATTCGGGGGTGGAGAGACCCAGTACTTC
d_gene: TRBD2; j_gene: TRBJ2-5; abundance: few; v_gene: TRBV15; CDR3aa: CATSSGTSEETQYF; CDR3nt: TGTGCCACCAGCAGTGGGACTAGCGAAGAGACCCAGTACTTC
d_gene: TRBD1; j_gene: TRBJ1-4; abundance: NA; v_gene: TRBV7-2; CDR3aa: CASSFPGQPYEKLFF; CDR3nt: TGTGCCAGCAGCTTTCCGGGACAGCCTTATGAAAAACTGTTTTTT
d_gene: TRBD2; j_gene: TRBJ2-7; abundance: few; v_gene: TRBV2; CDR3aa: CASSASGTSLHYEQYF; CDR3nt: TGTGCCAGCAGCGCAAGCGGGACTAGCTTACATTACGAGCAGTACTTC
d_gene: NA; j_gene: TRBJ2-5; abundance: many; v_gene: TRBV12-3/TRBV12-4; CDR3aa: CASSLPHFMGLQETQYF; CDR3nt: TGTGCCAGCAGTTTGCCCCACTTTATGGGCCTCCAAGAGACCCAGTACTTC
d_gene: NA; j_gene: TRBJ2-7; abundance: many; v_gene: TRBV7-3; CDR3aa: CASSLSSDSYEQYF; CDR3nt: TGTGCCAGCAGCTTAAGTAGCGACTCCTACGAGCAGTACTTC
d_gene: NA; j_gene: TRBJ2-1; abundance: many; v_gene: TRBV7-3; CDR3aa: CASSFSRLNEQFF; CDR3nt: TGTGCCAGCAGCTTCTCTAGGCTCAATGAGCAGTTCTTC